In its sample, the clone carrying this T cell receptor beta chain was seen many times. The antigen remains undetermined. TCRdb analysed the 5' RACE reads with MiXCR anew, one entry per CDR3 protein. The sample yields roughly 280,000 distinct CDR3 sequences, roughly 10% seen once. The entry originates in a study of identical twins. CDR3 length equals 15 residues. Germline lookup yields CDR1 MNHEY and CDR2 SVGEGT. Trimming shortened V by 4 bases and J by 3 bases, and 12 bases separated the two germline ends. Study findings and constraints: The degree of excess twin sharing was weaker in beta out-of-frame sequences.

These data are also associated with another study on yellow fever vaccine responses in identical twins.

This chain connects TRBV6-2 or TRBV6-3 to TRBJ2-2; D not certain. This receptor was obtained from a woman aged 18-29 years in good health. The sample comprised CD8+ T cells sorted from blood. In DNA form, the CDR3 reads TGTGCCAGCAGTTCCTCCCAGTGGGACACCGGGGAGCTGTTTTTT. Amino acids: CASSSSQWDTGELFF.